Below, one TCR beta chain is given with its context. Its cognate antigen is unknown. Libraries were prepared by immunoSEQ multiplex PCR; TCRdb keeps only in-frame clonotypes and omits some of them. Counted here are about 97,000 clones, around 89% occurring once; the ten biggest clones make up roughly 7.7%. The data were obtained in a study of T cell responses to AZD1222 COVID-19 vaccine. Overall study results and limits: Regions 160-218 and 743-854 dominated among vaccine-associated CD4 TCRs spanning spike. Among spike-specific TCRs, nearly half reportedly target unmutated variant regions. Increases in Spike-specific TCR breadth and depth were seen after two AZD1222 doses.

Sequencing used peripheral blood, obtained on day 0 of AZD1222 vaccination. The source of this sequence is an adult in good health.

CDR3 region: CASSFRAYGAGDQPQHF. The CDR3 coding sequence is TGTGCCAGCAGCTTCAGAGCCTACGGAGCGGGAGATCAGCCCCAGCATTTT. The chain couples TRBV5-8 to TRBJ1-5; D is unclear. The germline V and J ends were trimmed by 2 bases and 5 bases, with 20 bases remaining between them. This CDR3 has 17 amino acids. CDR1 is SGHTS and CDR2 is YDEGEE in the germline V gene.